A single T cell receptor beta chain is shown here with its context. Amplification used 60 Vbeta primers and 13 Jbeta primers. Measured with immunoSEQ multiplex PCR; TCRdb has only the in-frame clones, and not every one. Of 200,000 to 250,000 clones listed, about 70% are singletons. Per germline, CDR1 MNHNS and CDR2 SASEGT. The CDR3 is 13 amino acids. V was shortened by 2 bases and J by 4 bases, with 8 bases between the two germline ends. The entry originates in a study of cytomegalovirus exposure and HLA in healthy donors. The sample comprised PBMCs. The rearrangement joins TRBV6-1 to TRBJ1-1, with D possibly TRBD1 on 5 matching bases. The receptor comes from a man in his forties in good health and CMV-seropositive. CDR3 residues: CASSELGATEAFF. The CDR3 nucleotides read TGTGCCAGCAGTGAATTAGGGGCCACTGAAGCTTTCTTT.